This TCR beta chain derives from a study of T cells in Graves' hyperthyroidism and ophthalmopathy. Germline assignment: CDR1 SGHDN and CDR2 FVKESK. Trimming stripped 2 bases from V and 0 bases from J, with 13 bases between. This CDR3 has 17 residues. The CDR3 regions of TCR beta were amplified from RNA transcripts. The TCR CDR3 first-round RT-PCR relied on the HTBI primer set. One entry per CDR3 protein results from TCRdb running MiXCR on the multiplex PCR reads. The repertoire has under 350,000 distinct CDR3 sequences, roughly 13% of them found once; the top ten carry 30% to 35%. This clonotype was counted only a few times.

The sample was blood. The V gene is TRBV14, the J gene TRBJ2-2, with D perhaps TRBD2 (5 bases). The clonotype comes from a woman aged 40 to 50 with Graves' ophthalmopathy. CDR3 in amino acids: CASSQWRGPTNTGELFF. The CDR3, as DNA: TGTGCCAGCAGCCAATGGAGAGGGCCTACGAACACCGGGGAGCTGTTTTTT. The variable domain in full, completed from reference TRBV14 and TRBJ2-2, reads EAGVTQFPSHSVIEKGQTVTLRCDPISGHDNLYWYRRVMGKEIKFLLHFVKESKQDESGMPNNRFLAERTGGTYSTLKVQPAELEDSGVYFCASSQWRGPTNTGELFFGEGSRLTVL.